These 25 T cell receptor beta chains came from one sample sequenced in a study of T cell repertoires in cytomegalovirus infection. TCRdb independently ran MiXCR on the reads; one entry per CDR3 protein. The table has 230,000 or so distinct CDR3 sequences, about a sixth seen once. Input material: CD8+ T cells from PBMCs. All receptors derive from a human donor in good health (CMV status not recorded). Some clones in this sample may be carry-over from other donors' samples.

A few counts support this clonotype. V and J are TRBV13 and TRBJ2-7; 7 bases map to TRBD2. The germline V gene encodes CDR1 PRHDT and CDR2 FYEKMQ (reference sequence). The CDR3 runs to 15 residues. The V gene end was trimmed by 0 bases and the J gene end by 6 bases; junction bases not matched to a gene: 8. The CDR3 here is CASSLGGAGRFEQYF. The CDR3 DNA sequence: TGTGCCAGCAGCTTAGGGGGAGCGGGGCGGTTCGAGCAGTACTTC.

The table lists this clonotype with a count of one. This sequence may be a read error, since a much larger clone differs from it by one base. The chain joins TRBV7-6 to TRBJ1-2; D perhaps matches TRBD1 (5 bases). The V gene's germline CDR1 is SGHVS and CDR2 FNYEAQ. The CDR3 has 16 amino acids. CDR3 DNA sequence: TGTGCCTGCAGCTTAGTTGGGACGGACGTGTCTTGGGGCTACACCTTC. It translates to CACSLVGTDVSWGYTF.

This clonotype was detected a few times. Written as DNA, the CDR3 is TGTGCCAGCAGCTCAGCCCAGGACAGACCCTATGGCTACACCTTC. It codes for CASSSAQDRPYGYTF. This chain links TRBV9 with TRBJ1-2, with D possibly being TRBD1 (6 bases). Germline CDR1 reads SGDLS; CDR2 reads YYNGEE. The V end lost 4 bases, the J end lost 4 bases, and 17 bases lay between the germline ends. This CDR3 spans 15 amino acids.

This chain links TRBV19 with TRBJ2-1; 9 bases fit TRBD1. The CDR3 has 19 amino acids. Germline lookup yields CDR1 LNHDA and CDR2 SQIVND (reference sequence). V was clipped by 3 bases and J by 2 bases; unmatched bases: 14. In DNA, the CDR3 is TGTGCCAGTAGTATTCTTGTGGACAGGGGTATTGTCACCTACAATGAGCAGTTCTTC. Residues: CASSILVDRGIVTYNEQFF.

This clonotype was picked up many times. The DNA of the CDR3 is TGTGCCAGCAGCGCAGCGGGGGGGCAAGAGACCCAGTACTTC. Amino acids: CASSAAGGQETQYF. V usage is TRBV7-2 and J usage is TRBJ2-5, with 10 positions matching TRBD2. Per germline, CDR1 SGHTA and CDR2 FQGNSA. The CDR3 consists of 14 residues. V trimming: 5 bases; J trimming: 2 bases; junction bases outside the gene matches: 2.

This clonotype occurred a few times. The chain links TRBV19 to TRBJ2-1, with D unclear. The CDR3 length is 16 residues. CDR1 is LNHDA and CDR2 is SQIVND in the germline V gene (reference sequence). Trimming left V 3 bases short and J 2 bases short, with 14 bases between. The CDR3 is CASSIFRALTYNEQFF. In DNA, the CDR3 is TGTGCCAGTAGTATTTTCCGGGCCCTAACCTACAATGAGCAGTTCTTC.

This clonotype was picked up a small number of times. The chain is built from TRBV4-2 and TRBJ1-1; D remains ambiguous. The CDR3 has 12 amino acids. Germline V lookup: CDR1 LGHNA, CDR2 YNFKEQ. V was pared by 1 base and J by 11 bases, with 11 bases between. CDR3 in DNA: TGTGCCAGCAGCCAAGGGCCCTCCGGGGCTTTCTTT. Translation gives CASSQGPSGAFF.

Notes on this clonotype: A much larger clone lies one base from this, so it may be a read error. V usage is TRBV27 and J usage is TRBJ2-7; no reliable D call. CDR3 length equals 14 residues. Per the germline V gene, CDR1 is MNHEY and CDR2 is SMNVEV (reference sequence). The DNA of the CDR3 is TGTGCCAACAGTTTCGGTCGTACTTCCTACGAGCAGTACTTC. It specifies CANSFGRTSYEQYF.

Of note for this clonotype: A much larger clone sits a single nucleotide away, making a read error possible. This chain links TRBV7-9 with TRBJ2-5; D gene ambiguous. The germline V gene encodes CDR1 SEHNR and CDR2 FQNEAQ (reference sequence). This CDR3 has 15 residues. This CDR3 reads CASSPQDGIEETRYF. The CDR3 bases are TGTGCCAGCAGCCCACAAGACGGAATTGAAGAGACCCGGTACTTC.

This clonotype was picked up a small number of times. The V gene is TRBV6-5, the J gene TRBJ1-2; D may be TRBD1 (6 bases). The CDR3 sequence is 19 residues long. Between the trimmed V and J ends, which lost 4 bases and 2 bases, there was a span of 26 bases. The germline gives CDR1 MNHEY, CDR2 SVGAGI. This CDR3 reads CASSFRANRASKPNYGYTF. DNA for the CDR3: TGTGCCAGCAGTTTCCGGGCCAACAGGGCAAGTAAACCAAACTATGGCTACACCTTC.

In its sample, this clonotype was seen a few times. The V gene is TRBV10-3, the J gene TRBJ2-3, with D possibly being TRBD1 (5 bases). There are 15 residues in the CDR3. Germline V gives CDR1 ENHRY, CDR2 SYGVKD. V lost 0 bases to trimming and J lost 1 base, with 8 bases between them. CDR3: CAISESKGRTDTQYF. In nucleotides, the CDR3 is TGTGCCATCAGTGAGTCGAAGGGGCGCACAGATACGCAGTATTTT.

This clonotype was counted many times. The chain links TRBV6-2 or TRBV6-3 to TRBJ1-1; possibly TRBD1 for D (6 bases). This CDR3 has 14 amino acids. Looked up from germline, CDR1 is MNHEY and CDR2 is SVGEGT. Trimming stripped 1 base from V and 1 base from J, with 7 bases between. Here the CDR3 reads CASSYWGQNTEAFF. The CDR3 DNA follows: TGTGCCAGCAGTTACTGGGGGCAGAACACTGAAGCTTTCTTT.

This chain uses TRBV11-2 with TRBJ2-5; tentatively, D is TRBD2 (5 bases). The CDR3 loop spans 16 amino acids. CDR1 and CDR2 from the germline V gene are SGHAT and FQNNGV. Trimming pared 5 bases from V and 1 base from J, leaving 17 bases between. CDR3 DNA: TGTGCCAGCAGCCCCCTGAGCGGACCCTCCCAAGAGACCCAGTACTTC. Protein: CASSPLSGPSQETQYF.

This clonotype was picked up many times. The V gene is TRBV7-2, the J gene TRBJ2-5; maybe TRBD2 (7 bases). CDR1 SGHTA and CDR2 FQGNSA come from the germline V gene. The V end lost 5 bases, the J end lost 5 bases, and 15 bases lay between the germline ends. This CDR3 is built from 14 residues. CDR3 nucleotide sequence: TGTGCCAGCAGCCGGTGGGGGGGCGACGAGACCCAGTACTTC. Its translation is CASSRWGGDETQYF.

The sample holds many counts of this clonotype. The chain employs TRBV7-2 and TRBJ1-1; D is unresolved. V was shortened by 5 bases and J by 10 bases, with 20 bases between the two germline ends. The CDR3 contains 14 residues. CDR1 is SGHTA and CDR2 is FQGNSA in the germline V gene. This CDR3 reads CASSQGPSDPGAFF. The CDR3 DNA follows: TGTGCCAGCAGCCAAGGTCCCAGTGACCCGGGAGCTTTCTTT.

This clonotype was found many times. The genes are TRBV7-2 and TRBJ2-3; D is unresolved. V shed 3 bases and J shed 2 bases, with 12 bases lying between them. CDR3 length: 15 amino acids. The germline gives CDR1 SGHTA, CDR2 FQGNSA. The CDR3 here is CASSFAQPPTDTQYF. Here the CDR3 DNA reads TGTGCCAGCAGCTTCGCACAACCCCCCACAGATACGCAGTATTTT.

Ten or more counts support this clonotype. CDR3 loop: CASSITSGGQGSYEQYF. CDR3 DNA sequence: TGTGCCAGCAGCATTACGTCAGGTGGACAGGGCTCCTACGAGCAGTACTTC. The gene calls are TRBV7-2 and TRBJ2-7; 8 bases match TRBD1. The V gene end was trimmed by 5 bases and the J gene end by 0 bases; junction bases not matched to a gene: 12. Per the germline V gene, CDR1 is SGHTA and CDR2 is FQGNSA. The CDR3 is 17 amino acids. The full variable domain, with the rest looked up from reference TRBV7-2 and TRBJ2-7, is GAGVSQSPSNKVTEKGKDVELRCDPISGHTALYWYRQSLGQGLEFLIYFQGNSAPDKSGLPSDRFSAERTGGSVSTLTIQRTQQEDSAVYLCASSITSGGQGSYEQYFGPGTRLTVT.

The chain links TRBV23-1 to TRBJ1-2; D not certain. TRBV23-1 is designated an ORF whose function remains uncertain. V was clipped by 2 bases and J by 3 bases, with 13 bases between them. The length of the CDR3 is 15 residues. CDR3 region: CASSQRGPNDYGYTF. The CDR3 coding sequence is TGCGCCAGCAGTCAACGGGGTCCGAACGACTATGGCTACACCTTC.

This chain uses TRBV7-9 with TRBJ2-7; 8 bases are shared with TRBD1. The CDR3 is 16 residues long. Germline-derived CDR1 and CDR2 are SEHNR and FQNEAQ (reference sequence). The trim removed 4 bases at V and 0 bases at J, leaving 8 bases unmatched. The CDR3 DNA sequence: TGTGCCAGCAGCTCGACAGGGGCCCTGAGCTCCTACGAGCAGTACTTC. Translation gives CASSSTGALSSYEQYF.

The sample holds a few counts of this clonotype. This chain links TRBV2 with TRBJ2-6; 9 positions match TRBD2. With 6 bases clipped from V and 0 bases from J, the junction kept 6 bases outside the gene matches. The CDR3 loop spans 17 amino acids. Germline assignment: CDR1 SNHLY and CDR2 FYNNEI. This CDR3 reads CASRWTSEDSGANVLTF. The CDR3 bases are TGTGCCAGCAGGTGGACTAGCGAGGACTCTGGGGCCAACGTCCTGACTTTC. Together with reference TRBV2 and TRBJ2-6, the CDR3 gives the full variable domain: EPEVTQTPSHQVTQMGQEVILRCVPISNHLYFYWYRQILGQKVEFLVSFYNNEISEKSEIFDDQFSVERPDGSNFTLKIRSTKLEDSAMYFCASRWTSEDSGANVLTFGAGSRLTVL.

This chain uses TRBV20-1 with TRBJ2-5, with 12 bases matching TRBD2. The V and J ends lost 1 base and 7 bases, in that order; junction bases with no gene match: 10. Germline assignment: CDR1 DFQATT and CDR2 SNEGSKA (reference sequence). The CDR3 loop spans 16 amino acids. The CDR3 DNA reads as TGCAGTGCTAGAGCTCAGTCCGGGACTAGCGGGCGGACCCAGTACTTC. Residues: CSARAQSGTSGRTQYF.

This clonotype was seen only a few times. The chain joins TRBV6-6 to TRBJ1-1; D may be TRBD1 (6 bases). This CDR3 has 15 residues. The germline CDR1 and CDR2 sequences are MNHNY and SVGAGI (reference sequence). V shed 3 bases and J shed 0 bases, with 11 bases lying between them. The CDR3 region has the DNA TGTGCCAGCAGTTATTCCAGGGGACTGAACACTGAAGCTTTCTTT. Translation gives CASSYSRGLNTEAFF.

The V gene is TRBV7-9, the J gene TRBJ1-5; D uncertain. Germline CDR1 reads SEHNR; CDR2 reads FQNEAQ (reference sequence). V dropped 5 bases and J dropped 1 base, with 9 bases sitting between them. This CDR3 spans 14 amino acids. CDR3 coding DNA: TGTGCCAGCAGCCCGGAGTCCAGCAATCAGCCCCAGCATTTT. This codes for CASSPESSNQPQHF. The full variable domain, in which reference TRBV7-9 and TRBJ1-5 provide the parts outside the CDR3, is DTGVSQNPRHKITKRGQNVTFRCDPISEHNRLYWYRQTLGQGPEFLTYFQNEAQLEKSRLLSDRFSAERPKGSFSTLEIQRTEQGDSAMYLCASSPESSNQPQHFGDGTRLSIL.

The chain combines TRBV20-1 with TRBJ2-1, with TRBD1 matching 10 bases. Germline values: CDR1 DFQATT, CDR2 SNEGSKA (reference sequence). CDR3 size: 15 residues. The CDR3 DNA reads as TGCAGCCCACTCCTAACGGGACAGGGGTTCAATGAGCAGTTCTTC. Its translation is CSPLLTGQGFNEQFF.

The V gene is TRBV15, the J gene TRBJ1-4; D uncertain. Germline CDR1 reads LNHNV; CDR2 reads YYDKDF (reference sequence). V lost 0 bases and J 7 bases, leaving 9 bases between the germline ends. The CDR3 totals 14 residues. CDR3 residues: CATSRDRGSEKLFF. The CDR3 DNA reads as TGTGCCACCAGCAGAGATAGAGGGAGTGAAAAACTGTTTTTT. Full variable domain (remainder filled in from reference TRBV15 and TRBJ1-4): DAMVIQNPRYQVTQFGKPVTLSCSQTLNHNVMYWYQQKSSQAPKLLFHYYDKDFNNEADTPDNFQSRRPNTSFCFLDIRSPGLGDTAMYLCATSRDRGSEKLFFGSGTQLSVL.